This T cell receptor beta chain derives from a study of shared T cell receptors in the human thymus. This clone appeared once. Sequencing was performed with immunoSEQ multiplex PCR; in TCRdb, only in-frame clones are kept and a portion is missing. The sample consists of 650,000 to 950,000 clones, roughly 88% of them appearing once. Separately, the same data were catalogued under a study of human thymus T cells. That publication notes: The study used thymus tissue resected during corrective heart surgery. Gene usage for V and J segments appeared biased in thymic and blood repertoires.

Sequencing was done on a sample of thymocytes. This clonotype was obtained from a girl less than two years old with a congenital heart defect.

CDR3 DNA sequence: TGTGCCAGCAGCCAAGAGGCGGACAGGGGTTTTAGCCACCTCTACGAGCAGTACTTC. It codes for CASSQEADRGFSHLYEQYF. J is TRBJ2-7 and V is TRBV14, with 9 bases aligning to TRBD1. The germline gives CDR1 SGHDN, CDR2 FVKESK. The CDR3 consists of 19 residues. With V trimmed by 0 bases and J by 3 bases, 15 bases remained unmatched. Together with reference TRBV14 and TRBJ2-7, the CDR3 gives the full variable domain: EAGVTQFPSHSVIEKGQTVTLRCDPISGHDNLYWYRRVMGKEIKFLLHFVKESKQDESGMPNNRFLAERTGGTYSTLKVQPAELEDSGVYFCASSQEADRGFSHLYEQYFGPGTRLTVT.